The present T cell receptor beta chain was sequenced within a study of T cells after yellow fever vaccination. A single record per CDR3 protein comes from TCRdb applying MiXCR to the 5' RACE reads. The sample has roughly 500,000 distinct CDR3 sequences, about 19% seen once. Trimming at V came to 4 bases and at J to 0 bases, leaving 5 bases not matched to a gene. The CDR3 loop spans 16 amino acids. Germline CDR1 is LGHDT and CDR2 is YNNKEL (reference sequence). Sequenced material: PBMCs, taken 15 days after the yellow fever booster vaccination. The chain combines TRBV3-1 with TRBJ2-1, with 8 bases that match TRBD2. The source of this sequence is a man aged 30-40 years who received the YFV17D yellow fever vaccine. CDR3 sequence reads: CASSREREFSYNEQFF. DNA for the CDR3: TGTGCCAGCAGCCGGGAGCGGGAGTTCTCCTACAATGAGCAGTTCTTC.